This T cell receptor (beta chain) was identified in a study of T cell changes during pregnancy in multiple sclerosis. Trimming removed 3 bases from V and 2 bases from J, with 17 bases in between. CDR1 MNHEY and CDR2 SMNVEV come from the germline V gene (reference sequence). The CDR3 totals 16 residues. Repertoires were generated with immunoSEQ multiplex PCR, while TCRdb's copy carries only in-frame clones and drops some. The sample holds roughly 41,000 clones, around 90% seen once. This clone was seen only once. The clonotype was recovered from a female donor with multiple sclerosis, enrolled in a pregnancy study. The chain joins TRBV27 to TRBJ2-7, with D possibly matching TRBD1 (6 bases). This material consisted of CD8+ T cells from peripheral blood mononuclear cells, taken in the third trimester of pregnancy. The CDR3 sequence is CASSFSTGQLAYEQYF. As DNA, the CDR3 is TGTGCCAGCAGTTTCTCCACCGGACAGCTAGCCTACGAGCAGTACTTC.